What follows are 22 T cell receptor beta chains derived from one specimen sequenced in a study of CD8+ T cells in alopecia areata. Reverse transcription of extracted RNA yielded cDNA, which provided the sequencing template. Sequencing used immunoSEQ multiplex PCR; TCRdb keeps in-frame clones, though not all of them. This sample carries around 100,000 clones, almost 60% of them seen once, and the ten largest clones take around 15%. Stated treatment: oral pan-JAK inhibitor, 5-10 mg twice daily. The sample was CD8+ T cells sorted from blood, taken at approximately week 60, from a patient treated with tofacitinib. These receptor sequences come from a human donor with alopecia areata.

The gene calls are TRBV21-1 and TRBJ2-5. TRBV21-1 is a documented pseudogene. The CDR3 is 16 amino acids. CDR3 sequence: CASSKGGRGREETQYF. CDR3 sequence (DNA): TGTGCCAGCAGCAAAGGAGGCAGGGGGAGGGAAGAGACCCAGTACTTC.

In this sample, this clone turned up once. This chain joins TRBV30 and TRBJ1-1; maybe TRBD1 (5 bases). Germline V gives CDR1 GTSNPN, CDR2 SVGIG (reference sequence). Trimming pared 5 bases from V and 5 bases from J, leaving 15 bases between. This CDR3 contains 13 residues. DNA of the CDR3: TGTGCCTGGGGGACTATTGGAGGGACTGAAGCTTTCTTT. Translation gives CAWGTIGGTEAFF.

The rearrangement links TRBV7-9 to TRBJ2-7; the match to TRBD2 covers 8 bases. Germline lookup yields CDR1 SEHNR and CDR2 FQNEAQ (reference sequence). CDR3 length: 13 amino acids. The V gene end was trimmed by 10 bases and the J gene end by 0 bases; junction bases not matched to a gene: 5. DNA of the CDR3: TGTGCCATGTCGACTAGCGACTCCTACGAGCAGTACTTC. The encoded protein is CAMSTSDSYEQYF.

For the CDR3, the DNA is TGTGCCAGCAGCAGTCCGGGCCGCAGGGGTTTAGAGACCCAGTACTTC. Residues: CASSSPGRRGLETQYF. The gene calls are TRBV7-2 and TRBJ2-5; perhaps TRBD1 as D (6 bases). V was cut by 5 bases and J by 4 bases, with 20 bases left in between. The CDR3 contains 16 residues. The V gene's germline CDR1 is SGHTA and CDR2 FQGNSA.

The gene calls are TRBV13 and TRBJ2-3; 9 positions match TRBD2. Trimming cost V 5 bases and J 2 bases; bases outside gene matches: 11. CDR1 is PRHDT and CDR2 is FYEKMQ in the germline V gene (reference sequence). The CDR3 runs 17 residues. CDR3 coding DNA: TGTGCCAGCAGCGAATTTTCTAGCGGGGAGCACACAGATACGCAGTATTTT. It translates to CASSEFSSGEHTDTQYF.

This clone was counted between two and nine times. This chain connects TRBV14 to TRBJ2-3; TRBD2 is a possible D gene (6 bases). This CDR3 contains 13 residues. The germline V gene encodes CDR1 SGHDN and CDR2 FVKESK. Between the trimmed V and J ends, which lost 4 bases and 6 bases, there was a span of 11 bases. The CDR3 loop reads CASSRDFSDTQYF. CDR3 coding DNA: TGTGCCAGCAGCCGGGACTTTTCGGATACGCAGTATTTT.

The V and J genes are TRBV30 and TRBJ2-2, with a possible D match to TRBD2 (6 bases). Germline CDR1 is GTSNPN and CDR2 is SVGIG (reference sequence). There are 11 residues in the CDR3. The CDR3 is CVRENTGELFF. CDR3 sequence (DNA): TGTGTGCGGGAGAACACCGGGGAGCTGTTTTTT.

This chain joins TRBV4-1 and TRBJ1-1; D unclear. The CDR3 sequence is 13 residues long. V lost 2 bases and J 1 base, leaving 5 bases between the germline ends. Germline assignment: CDR1 MGHRA and CDR2 YSYEKL. The CDR3 sequence is CASSQIKNTEAFF. For the CDR3, the DNA is TGCGCCAGCAGCCAAATCAAGAACACTGAAGCTTTCTTT.

This clone was recorded a few times. This chain links TRBV12-5 with TRBJ2-1, with unresolved D. This CDR3 contains 11 residues. Trimming removed 6 bases from V and 7 bases from J, with 7 bases in between. The V gene's germline CDR1 is LGHNT and CDR2 FRNRAP. CDR3 nucleotides: TGTGCTAGTGGAAGTTCGAATGAGCAGTTCTTC. It yields the protein CASGSSNEQFF.

This clone was observed a few times. The CDR3 region has the DNA TGTGCCAGCAGCTTAGGGGTCCGGGTCCATGAGCAGTTCTTC. Protein product: CASSLGVRVHEQFF. The chain recombines TRBV13 with TRBJ2-1, with D unresolved. Germline-derived CDR1 and CDR2 are PRHDT and FYEKMQ (reference sequence). The germline V and J ends were trimmed by 0 bases and 8 bases, with 11 bases remaining between them. The CDR3 covers 14 residues.

The V call is TRBV27, the J call TRBJ2-7, with D possibly matching TRBD1 (6 bases). This CDR3 is built from 12 residues. CDR1 and CDR2 (germline): MNHEY, SMNVEV (reference sequence). With 6 bases removed from V and 4 bases from J, the gap between germline ends came to 10 bases. CDR3 residues: CASSATGYEQYF. Here the CDR3 DNA reads TGTGCCAGCAGCGCAACAGGGTACGAGCAGTACTTC.

The chain links TRBV4-1 to TRBJ1-2; 8 nucleotides agree with TRBD1. CDR3 length: 17 amino acids. Germline CDR1 and CDR2: MGHRA and YSYEKL. Trimming removed 4 bases from V and 5 bases from J; junction bases left unmatched: 15. As DNA, the CDR3 is TGCGCCAGCAGCCCACACACTCAGACAGGGGCAAAATATGGCTACACCTTC. Encoded protein: CASSPHTQTGAKYGYTF.

This clone was found once. This sequence joins TRBV5-1 and TRBJ2-5, with D perhaps given as TRBD1 or TRBD2 (6 bases each). Germline values: CDR1 SGHRS, CDR2 YFSETQ. The CDR3 has 14 residues. V lost 2 bases to trimming and J lost 5 bases, with 13 bases between them. DNA for the CDR3: TGCGCCAGCAGCTTCCCGGGGGCGCAGGAGACCCAGTACTTC. It translates to CASSFPGAQETQYF.

This clone has more than one count but fewer than ten. The chain uses TRBV5-1 and TRBJ2-5; D is unresolved. Trimming removed 5 bases at V and 2 bases at J, with 7 bases between. The CDR3 is made up of 12 amino acids. Germline V gene lookup returns CDR1 SGHRS and CDR2 YFSETQ. CDR3 amino acids: CASSRPQETQYF. The DNA of the CDR3 is TGCGCCAGCAGTCGCCCTCAAGAGACCCAGTACTTC. Supplemented by reference TRBV5-1 and TRBJ2-5, the full variable domain reads KAGVTQTPRYLIKTRGQQVTLSCSPISGHRSVSWYQQTPGQGLQFLFEYFSETQRNKGNFPGRFSGRQFSNSRSEMNVSTLELGDSALYLCASSRPQETQYFGPGTRLLVL.

V usage is TRBV13 and J usage is TRBJ2-3; 13 bases map to TRBD2. V lost 4 bases and J lost 2; bases outside the gene matches: 12. The CDR3 has 19 amino acids. Germline CDR1 reads PRHDT; CDR2 reads FYEKMQ (reference sequence). This CDR3 reads CASSSGLAGDNRVTDTQYF. The CDR3 region has the DNA TGTGCCAGCAGCTCCGGACTAGCGGGGGATAATAGGGTCACAGATACGCAGTATTTT.

V gene TRBV5-1 combines with J gene TRBJ2-5; the D gene is possibly TRBD1 (5 bases). Germline lookup yields CDR1 SGHRS and CDR2 YFSETQ. V was clipped by 6 bases and J by 5 bases, with 8 bases between them. The CDR3 totals 11 residues. CDR3 amino acids: CASTGMETQYF. CDR3 nucleotide sequence: TGCGCCAGCACAGGGATGGAGACCCAGTACTTC.

The chain combines TRBV10-3 with TRBJ2-5, with TRBD1 identical over 7 bases. CDR1 is ENHRY, CDR2 SYGVKD, per germline. The CDR3 runs 12 residues. After removal of 10 bases from V and 2 bases from J, the junction contained 4 bases not matched to a gene. This CDR3 is CATTTGQETQYF. CDR3 sequence (DNA): TGTGCCACTACGACAGGGCAAGAGACCCAGTACTTC.

The rearrangement uses TRBV29-1 and TRBJ2-7, with 7 positions matching TRBD1. V trimming: 7 bases; J trimming: 2 bases; junction bases outside the gene matches: 5. Per the germline V gene, CDR1 is SQVTM and CDR2 is ANQGSEA. The length of the CDR3 is 12 residues. The CDR3 sequence: CSATGTTYEQYF. CDR3 nucleotide sequence: TGCAGCGCGACAGGGACAACCTACGAGCAGTACTTC.

This CDR3 is CAISSSRDRGFWGYTF. The DNA of the CDR3 is TGTGCCATCAGCTCCTCCCGGGACAGGGGCTTTTGGGGCTACACCTTC. The V and J genes are TRBV10-3 and TRBJ1-2, with 10 bases identical to TRBD1. The CDR3 loop spans 16 amino acids. In germline, CDR1 is ENHRY, CDR2 SYGVKD. The V gene end was trimmed by 6 bases and the J gene end by 8 bases; junction bases not matched to a gene: 15.

This clone turned up a few times. The chain uses TRBV11-2 and TRBJ2-1; D unresolved. From germline, CDR1 is SGHAT and CDR2 FQNNGV. CDR3 length: 11 residues. Trimming took 4 bases from V and 7 from J, leaving 5 bases between them. The CDR3 DNA sequence: TGTGCCAGCAGCTGGGGTAATGAGCAGTTCTTC. Protein: CASSWGNEQFF.

The chain uses TRBV5-1 and TRBJ1-2; D is uncertain. Trimming took 0 bases from V and 0 from J, leaving 15 bases between them. CDR1 and CDR2 (germline): SGHRS, YFSETQ. The CDR3 length is 17 residues. The chain's CDR3 is CASSLEWYGPTNYGYTF. The CDR3 DNA reads as TGCGCCAGCAGCTTGGAATGGTACGGACCTACTAACTATGGCTACACCTTC.

The chain carries TRBV30 and TRBJ1-1, with a weak D call TRBD1 (6 bases). Per germline, CDR1 GTSNPN and CDR2 SVGIG (reference sequence). Trimming cost V 0 bases and J 6 bases, with 8 bases left between them. This CDR3 is 12 amino acids long. CDR3 protein: CAWSVGGAEAFF. For the CDR3, the DNA is TGTGCCTGGAGTGTAGGGGGGGCTGAAGCTTTCTTT.